The 4 T cell receptor beta chains below were found in one sample sequenced in a study of pediatric ulcerative colitis. Produced via immunoSEQ multiplex PCR; TCRdb's table is partial and in-frame only. The sample holds tens of thousands of clones; 71% are singletons and the top ten take 15% to 19%. One to two pinch biopsies were taken from the rectum during colonoscopy. The source material was gut tissue. The receptor source for this set is a boy younger than 18 with severe ulcerative colitis.

The chain couples TRBV7-6 to TRBJ2-1, with D unresolved. Germline-derived CDR1 and CDR2 are SGHVS and FNYEAQ. Trimming pared 5 bases from V and 4 bases from J, leaving 9 bases between. This CDR3 contains 13 residues. CDR3 bases: TGTGCCAGCAGCCCCCAACAGTACAATGAGCAGTTCTTC. This encodes CASSPQQYNEQFF.

The chain has TRBV2 and TRBJ1-6; D not resolved. Germline loops: CDR1 SNHLY, CDR2 FYNNEI. CDR3 length: 12 residues. V was shortened by 6 bases and J by 11 bases, with 11 bases between the two germline ends. The CDR3 region is CASRLDGAPLHF. CDR3 in DNA: TGTGCCAGCAGGCTAGACGGGGCACCCCTCCACTTT.

The chain recombines TRBV18 with TRBJ2-5; tentative D call: TRBD2 (5 bases). This CDR3 has 13 amino acids. V was trimmed by 7 bases and J by 1 base, leaving 10 bases between them. Germline V gene data show CDR1 as KGHSH and CDR2 as LQKENI. In nucleotides, the CDR3 is TGTGCCAGCTTGGAAGGAGGCCAAGAGACCCAGTACTTC. This gives the protein CASLEGGQETQYF.

A single count supports this clone. The chain couples TRBV11-2 to TRBJ2-3; 10 bases map to TRBD2. This CDR3 spans 18 amino acids. Germline values: CDR1 SGHAT, CDR2 FQNNGV. Trimming cost V 0 bases and J 2 bases; bases outside gene matches: 8. The CDR3 sequence is CASSLELKRGGYTDTQYF. CDR3 nucleotide sequence: TGTGCCAGCAGCTTAGAGCTGAAGCGGGGGGGATACACAGATACGCAGTATTTT.